This T cell receptor (beta chain) derives from a study of blood T cells in healthy people across ages. Sample-barcoded 5' priming and a J-beta primer mix drove a second PCR of about 6 to 12 cycles. TCRdb reprocessed the 5' RACE reads via MiXCR and lists one record per CDR3 protein. The data show hundreds of thousands of distinct CDR3 sequences, 53% seen once. V was pared by 6 bases and J by 1 base, with 9 bases between. The CDR3 runs to 13 residues. The sequence came from a man older than 75 in good health. The sample consisted of blood. This chain connects TRBV12-3 or TRBV12-4 to TRBJ1-1; D gene ambiguous. For the CDR3, the DNA is TGTGCCAGCAGAGACATAAAGAACACTGAAGCTTTCTTT. Amino acid sequence: CASRDIKNTEAFF.